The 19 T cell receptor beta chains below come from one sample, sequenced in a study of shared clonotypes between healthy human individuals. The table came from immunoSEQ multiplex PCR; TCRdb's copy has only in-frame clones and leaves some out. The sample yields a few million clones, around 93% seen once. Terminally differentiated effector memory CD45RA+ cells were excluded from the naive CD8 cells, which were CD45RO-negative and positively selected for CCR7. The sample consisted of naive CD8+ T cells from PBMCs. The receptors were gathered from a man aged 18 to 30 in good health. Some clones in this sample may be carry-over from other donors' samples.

CDR3 nucleotide sequence: TGTGCCAGCAGTTACTCAGGACACAAGTATTTT. This gives the protein CASSYSGHKYF. The rearrangement joins TRBV6-5 to TRBJ2-3, with D possibly matching TRBD1 (5 bases). The germline V gene encodes CDR1 MNHEY and CDR2 SVGAGI. CDR3 length equals 11 residues. The germline V and J ends were trimmed by 0 bases and 13 bases, with 8 bases remaining between them.

The CDR3 DNA follows: TGTGCCAGCAGCGTATTGGGTAGCGCGGTCGCCGGGGAGCTGTTTTTT. Its translation: CASSVLGSAVAGELFF. The chain recombines TRBV9 with TRBJ2-2, with D maybe TRBD2 (5 bases). The CDR3 runs 16 residues. V dropped 1 base and J dropped 6 bases, with 16 bases sitting between them. In germline, CDR1 is SGDLS, CDR2 YYNGEE.

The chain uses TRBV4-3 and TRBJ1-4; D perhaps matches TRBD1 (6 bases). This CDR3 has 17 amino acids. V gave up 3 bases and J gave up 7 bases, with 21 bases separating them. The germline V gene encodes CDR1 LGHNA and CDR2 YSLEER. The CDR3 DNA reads TGCGCCAGCAGCCAGGGATATACAGGGAGGTTGGGTGAAAAACTGTTTTTT. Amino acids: CASSQGYTGRLGEKLFF.

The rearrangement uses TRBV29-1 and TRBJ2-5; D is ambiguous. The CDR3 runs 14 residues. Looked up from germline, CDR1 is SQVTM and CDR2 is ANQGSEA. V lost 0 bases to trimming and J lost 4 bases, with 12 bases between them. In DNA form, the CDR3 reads TGCAGCGTTGAAGATCTAGGTAGCCGAGAGACCCAGTACTTC. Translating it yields CSVEDLGSRETQYF.

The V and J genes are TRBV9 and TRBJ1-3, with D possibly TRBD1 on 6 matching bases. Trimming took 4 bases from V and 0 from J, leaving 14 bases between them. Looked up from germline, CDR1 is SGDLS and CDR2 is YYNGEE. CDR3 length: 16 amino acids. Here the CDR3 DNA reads TGTGCCAGCAGCCAGAACTACAGGGACTCTGGAAACACCATATATTTT. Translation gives CASSQNYRDSGNTIYF.

The CDR3 sequence: CASSKTGGSNQPQHF. The CDR3 DNA reads TGTGCCAGCAGCAAGACAGGGGGTAGCAATCAGCCCCAGCATTTT. V is TRBV7-9 and J is TRBJ1-5, with 9 bases lining up with TRBD1. J lost 0 bases, V lost 5 bases, and 2 bases had no gene match. Germline CDR1 reads SEHNR; CDR2 reads FQNEAQ (reference sequence). The CDR3 is 15 residues long.

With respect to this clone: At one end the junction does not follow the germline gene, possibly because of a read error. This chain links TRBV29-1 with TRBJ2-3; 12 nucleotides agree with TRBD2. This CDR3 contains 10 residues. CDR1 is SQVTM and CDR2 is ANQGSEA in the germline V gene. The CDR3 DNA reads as TGCAGCGTCCCCGGGACTAGCGGGTCCTTT. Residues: CSVPGTSGSF.

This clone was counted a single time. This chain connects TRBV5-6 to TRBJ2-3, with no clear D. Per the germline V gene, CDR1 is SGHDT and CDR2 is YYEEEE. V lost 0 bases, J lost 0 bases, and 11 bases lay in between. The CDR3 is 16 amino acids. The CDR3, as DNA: TGTGCCAGCAGCTTGGGGGCCCAGCTGAGCACAGATACGCAGTATTTT. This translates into CASSLGAQLSTDTQYF.

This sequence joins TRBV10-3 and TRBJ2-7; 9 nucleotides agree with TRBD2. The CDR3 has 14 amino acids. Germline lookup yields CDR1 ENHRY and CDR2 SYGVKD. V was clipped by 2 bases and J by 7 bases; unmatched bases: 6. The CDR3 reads CAISEATSGLEQYF. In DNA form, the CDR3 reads TGTGCCATCAGTGAGGCGACTAGCGGTCTGGAGCAGTACTTC.

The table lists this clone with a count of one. CDR3: CASTFGTSYNEQFF. DNA for the CDR3: TGTGCCAGCACTTTTGGGACTAGTTACAATGAGCAGTTCTTC. This sequence joins TRBV27 and TRBJ2-1; 8 bases align to TRBD2. CDR3 size: 14 residues. The junction had 6 bases not matched to a gene; V was cut back by 7 bases and J by 4 bases. The germline V gene has CDR1 MNHEY and CDR2 SMNVEV (reference sequence).

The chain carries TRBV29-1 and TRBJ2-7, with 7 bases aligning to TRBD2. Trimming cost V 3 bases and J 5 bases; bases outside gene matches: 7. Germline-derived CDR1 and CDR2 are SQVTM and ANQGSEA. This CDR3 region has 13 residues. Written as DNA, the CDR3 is TGCAGCGTTGATTCAGAGACTAGCAACGAGCAGTACTTC. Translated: CSVDSETSNEQYF.

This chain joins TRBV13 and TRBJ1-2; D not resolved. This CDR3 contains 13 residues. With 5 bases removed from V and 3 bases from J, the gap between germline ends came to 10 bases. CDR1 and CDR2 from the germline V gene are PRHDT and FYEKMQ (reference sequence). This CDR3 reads CASSPAEDYGYTF. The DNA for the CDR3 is TGTGCCAGCAGCCCGGCTGAGGACTATGGCTACACCTTC.

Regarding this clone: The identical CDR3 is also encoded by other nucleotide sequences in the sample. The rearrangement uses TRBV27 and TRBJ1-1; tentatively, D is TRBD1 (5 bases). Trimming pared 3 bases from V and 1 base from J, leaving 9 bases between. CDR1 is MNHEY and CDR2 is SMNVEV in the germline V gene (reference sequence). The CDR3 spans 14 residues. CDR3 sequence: CASSFVQGNTEAFF. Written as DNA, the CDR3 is TGTGCCAGCAGTTTTGTGCAGGGGAACACTGAAGCTTTCTTT.

The DNA of the CDR3 is TGCAGTGGTCGGGAGCCAGATACGCAGTATTTT. Residues: CSGREPDTQYF. This chain joins TRBV20-1 and TRBJ2-3; D is possibly TRBD2 (6 bases). Trimming took off 7 bases at V and 4 bases at J, with 9 bases between the two ends. Germline V lookup: CDR1 DFQATT, CDR2 SNEGSKA (reference sequence). This CDR3 region has 11 residues.

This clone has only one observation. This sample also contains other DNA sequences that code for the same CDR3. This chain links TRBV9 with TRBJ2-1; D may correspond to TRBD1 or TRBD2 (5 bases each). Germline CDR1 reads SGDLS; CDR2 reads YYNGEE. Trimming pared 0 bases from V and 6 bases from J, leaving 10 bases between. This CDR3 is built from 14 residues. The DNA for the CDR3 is TGTGCCAGCAGCGTAGGAGGGGTCGGCAATGAGCAGTTCTTC. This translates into CASSVGGVGNEQFF.

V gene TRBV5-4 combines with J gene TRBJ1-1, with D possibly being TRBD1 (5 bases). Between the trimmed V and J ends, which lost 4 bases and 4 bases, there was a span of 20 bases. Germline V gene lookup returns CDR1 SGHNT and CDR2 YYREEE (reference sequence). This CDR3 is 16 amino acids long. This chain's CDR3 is CASSQGDSLSVTEAFF. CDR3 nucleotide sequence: TGTGCCAGCAGCCAGGGCGACAGCCTATCTGTCACTGAAGCTTTCTTT. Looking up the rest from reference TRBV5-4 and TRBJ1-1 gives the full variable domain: ETGVTQSPTHLIKTRGQQVTLRCSSQSGHNTVSWYQQALGQGPQFIFQYYREEENGRGNFPPRFSGLQFPNYSSELNVNALELDDSALYLCASSQGDSLSVTEAFFGQGTRLTVV.

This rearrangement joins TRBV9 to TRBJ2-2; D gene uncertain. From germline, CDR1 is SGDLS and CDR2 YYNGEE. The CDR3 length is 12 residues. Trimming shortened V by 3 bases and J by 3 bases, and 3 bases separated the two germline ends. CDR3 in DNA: TGTGCCAGCAGCGACGACACCGGGGAGCTGTTTTTT. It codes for CASSDDTGELFF.

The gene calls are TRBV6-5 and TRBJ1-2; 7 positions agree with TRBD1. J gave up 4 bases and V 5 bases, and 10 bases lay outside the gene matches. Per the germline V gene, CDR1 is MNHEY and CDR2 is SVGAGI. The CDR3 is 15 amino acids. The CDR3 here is CASSAGQALFYGYTF. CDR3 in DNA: TGTGCCAGCAGTGCCGGACAGGCCTTATTCTATGGCTACACCTTC.

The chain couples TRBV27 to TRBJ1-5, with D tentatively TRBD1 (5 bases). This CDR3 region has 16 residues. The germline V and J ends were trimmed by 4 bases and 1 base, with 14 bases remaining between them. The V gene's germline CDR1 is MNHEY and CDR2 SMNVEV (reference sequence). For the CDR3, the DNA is TGTGCCAGCAGTTCCTCCCAGGGTCCCAGCAATCAGCCCCAGCATTTT. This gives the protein CASSSSQGPSNQPQHF.